Included here is one T cell receptor (beta chain) sequence, with context. Its antigen is undetermined. Despite likely unrecorded immune exposures, the donors were nominally healthy at the time of sampling. Amplification used 60 Vbeta primers and 13 Jbeta primers. Assay used: immunoSEQ multiplex PCR; TCRdb lists only in-frame clones, some missing. The table has about 170,000 clones, approximately 81% seen once; the top ten hold around 2.6%. This specimen comes from a study of cytomegalovirus exposure and HLA in healthy donors. Study-wide results and caveats: Versus the roughly 670-donor mean, an Asian-associated ancestry cluster reportedly showed fewer N-insertions in a later analysis.

The CDR3 has 15 amino acids. V lost 5 bases and J lost 0, with 14 bases in between. Per germline, CDR1 SGHNT and CDR2 YYREEE (reference sequence). This clonotype was sampled from a man aged 30 to 39 in good health and CMV-seropositive. Source material: PBMCs. The gene calls are TRBV5-4 and TRBJ1-1; D is unresolved. As DNA, the CDR3 is TGTGCCAGCAGGTCGCGGCTTTTCATGAACACTGAAGCTTTCTTT. Protein product: CASRSRLFMNTEAFF.